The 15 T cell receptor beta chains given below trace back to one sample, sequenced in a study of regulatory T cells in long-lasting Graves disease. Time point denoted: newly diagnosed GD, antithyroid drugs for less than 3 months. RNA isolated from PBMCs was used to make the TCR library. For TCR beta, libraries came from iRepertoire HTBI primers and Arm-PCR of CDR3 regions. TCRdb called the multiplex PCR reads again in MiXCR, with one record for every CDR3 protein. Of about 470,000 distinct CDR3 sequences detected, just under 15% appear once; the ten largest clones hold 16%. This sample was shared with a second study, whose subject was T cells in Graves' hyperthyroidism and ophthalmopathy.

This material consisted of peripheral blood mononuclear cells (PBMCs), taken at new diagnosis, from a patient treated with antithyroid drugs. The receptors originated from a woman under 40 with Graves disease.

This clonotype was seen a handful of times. The CDR3 protein is CASSIRDRVINEQFF. The CDR3 nucleotides are TGTGCCAGCAGCATTCGGGACAGGGTCATAAATGAGCAGTTCTTC. This chain connects TRBV9 to TRBJ2-1; 9 nucleotides agree with TRBD1. V was pared by 4 bases and J by 7 bases, with 9 bases of the junction left unmatched. There are 15 residues in the CDR3. CDR1 SGDLS and CDR2 YYNGEE come from the germline V gene.

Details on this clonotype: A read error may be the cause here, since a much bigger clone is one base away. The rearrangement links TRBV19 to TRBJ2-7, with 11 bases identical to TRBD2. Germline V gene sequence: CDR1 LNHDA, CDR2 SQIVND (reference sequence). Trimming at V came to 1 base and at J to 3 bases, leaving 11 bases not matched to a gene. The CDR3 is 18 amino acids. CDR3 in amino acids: CASSIVASGRKLVYEQYF. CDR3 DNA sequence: TGTGCCAGTAGTATAGTGGCTAGCGGGAGGAAGTTAGTCTACGAGCAGTACTTC.

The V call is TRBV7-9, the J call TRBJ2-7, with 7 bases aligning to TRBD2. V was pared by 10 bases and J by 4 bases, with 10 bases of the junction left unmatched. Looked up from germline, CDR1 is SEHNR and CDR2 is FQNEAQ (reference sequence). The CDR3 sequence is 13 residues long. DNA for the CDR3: TGTGCCATTCCGGGAGGCGAGGGGTACGAGCAGTACTTC. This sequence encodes CAIPGGEGYEQYF.

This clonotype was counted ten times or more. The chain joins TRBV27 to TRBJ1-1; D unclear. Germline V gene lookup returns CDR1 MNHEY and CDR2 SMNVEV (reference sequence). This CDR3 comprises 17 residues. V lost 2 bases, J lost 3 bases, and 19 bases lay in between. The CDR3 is CASSLGIGQRRDTEAFF. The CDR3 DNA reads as TGTGCCAGCAGTTTAGGGATCGGGCAGAGGCGGGACACTGAAGCTTTCTTT.

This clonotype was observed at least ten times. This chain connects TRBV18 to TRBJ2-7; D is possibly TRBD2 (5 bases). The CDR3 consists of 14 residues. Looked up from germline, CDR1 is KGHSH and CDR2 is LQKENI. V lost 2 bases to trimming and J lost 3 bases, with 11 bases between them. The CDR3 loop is CASSPAGSGYEQYF. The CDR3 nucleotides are TGTGCCAGCTCACCAGCGGGCAGTGGCTACGAGCAGTACTTC.

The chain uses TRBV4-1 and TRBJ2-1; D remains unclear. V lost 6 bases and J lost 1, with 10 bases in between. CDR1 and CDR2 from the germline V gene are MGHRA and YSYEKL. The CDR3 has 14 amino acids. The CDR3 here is CASRLQPSYNEQFF. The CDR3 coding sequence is TGCGCCAGCAGACTACAGCCTTCCTACAATGAGCAGTTCTTC.

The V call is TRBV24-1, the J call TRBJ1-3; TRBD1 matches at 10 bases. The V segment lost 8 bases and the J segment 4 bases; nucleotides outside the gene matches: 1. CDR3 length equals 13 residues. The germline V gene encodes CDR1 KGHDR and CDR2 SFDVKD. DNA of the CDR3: TGTGCCACCAAGGGACAGGGGGGAAACACCATATATTTT. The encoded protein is CATKGQGGNTIYF.

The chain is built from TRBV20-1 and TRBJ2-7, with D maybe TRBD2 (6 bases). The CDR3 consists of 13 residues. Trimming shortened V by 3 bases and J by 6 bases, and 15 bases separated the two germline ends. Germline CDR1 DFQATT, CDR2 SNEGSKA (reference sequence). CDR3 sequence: CSARDLLALEQYF. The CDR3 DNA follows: TGCAGTGCTAGGGACCTACTAGCCCTCGAGCAGTACTTC.

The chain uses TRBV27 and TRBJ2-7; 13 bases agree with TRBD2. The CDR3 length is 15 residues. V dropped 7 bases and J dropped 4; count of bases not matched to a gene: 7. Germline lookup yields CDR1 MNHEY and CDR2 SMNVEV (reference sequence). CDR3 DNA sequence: TGTGCCAGCAAAGATGGGACTAGCGGGATATACGAGCAGTACTTC. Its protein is CASKDGTSGIYEQYF.

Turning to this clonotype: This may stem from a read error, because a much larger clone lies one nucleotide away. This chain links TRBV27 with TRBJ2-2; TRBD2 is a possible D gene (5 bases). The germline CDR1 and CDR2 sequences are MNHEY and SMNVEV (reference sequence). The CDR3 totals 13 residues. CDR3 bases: TGTGCCAGCTCTGTTTCGAACACCGGGGAGCTGTCTTTT. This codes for CASSVSNTGELSF.

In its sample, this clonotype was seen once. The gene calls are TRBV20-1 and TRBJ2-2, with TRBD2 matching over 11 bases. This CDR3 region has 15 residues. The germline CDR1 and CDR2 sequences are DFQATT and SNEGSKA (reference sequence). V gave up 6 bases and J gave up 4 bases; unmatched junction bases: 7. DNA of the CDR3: TGCAGTGCCATATACGGACTAGCGGGCACCGGGGAGCTGTTTTTT. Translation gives CSAIYGLAGTGELFF.

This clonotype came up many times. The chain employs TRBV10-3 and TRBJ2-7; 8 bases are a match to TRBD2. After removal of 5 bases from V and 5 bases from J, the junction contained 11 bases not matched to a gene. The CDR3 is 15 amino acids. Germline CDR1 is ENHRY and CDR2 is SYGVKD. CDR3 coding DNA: TGTGCCATCAGTCAGAGAGATCGGGAGGGAGACGAGCAGTACTTC. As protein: CAISQRDREGDEQYF.

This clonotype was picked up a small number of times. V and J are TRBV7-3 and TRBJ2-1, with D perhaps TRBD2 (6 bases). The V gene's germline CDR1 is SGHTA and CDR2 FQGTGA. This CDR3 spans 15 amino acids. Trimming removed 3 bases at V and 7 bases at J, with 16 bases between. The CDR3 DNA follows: TGTGCCAGCAGCTTGGAGGGTCTCCAAAGTAATGAGCAGTTCTTC. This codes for CASSLEGLQSNEQFF.

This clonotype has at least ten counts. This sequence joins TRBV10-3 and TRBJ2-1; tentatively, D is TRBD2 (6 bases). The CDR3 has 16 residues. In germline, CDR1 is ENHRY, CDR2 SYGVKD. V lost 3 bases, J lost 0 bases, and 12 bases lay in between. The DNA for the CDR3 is TGTGCCATCAGTGACGGCGGGAAGAGCTCCTACAATGAGCAGTTCTTC. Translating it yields CAISDGGKSSYNEQFF.

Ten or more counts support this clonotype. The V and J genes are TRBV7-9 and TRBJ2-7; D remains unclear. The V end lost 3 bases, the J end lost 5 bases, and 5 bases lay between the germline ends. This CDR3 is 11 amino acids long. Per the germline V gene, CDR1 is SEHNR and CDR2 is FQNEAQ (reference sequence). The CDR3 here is CASSFGDEQYF. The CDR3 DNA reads TGTGCCAGCAGCTTCGGCGACGAGCAGTACTTC.